This T cell receptor (beta chain) was found in a study of T cell clones after liver transplantation. Clones were read by immunoSEQ multiplex PCR, and TCRdb kept only the in-frame ones, dropping some. The sample lists tens of thousands of clones, 65% to 85% occurring once. CDR1 is MNHEY, CDR2 SMNVEV, per germline (reference sequence). Trimming removed 4 bases from V and 5 bases from J, with 12 bases in between. The CDR3 has 13 amino acids. The sequencing used CD4+ T cells from blood, collected around 42 months after liver transplant. This chain joins TRBV27 and TRBJ2-7, with D tentatively TRBD2 (6 bases). The receptor was isolated from a human patient who received a liver transplant. A share of the T cells may be of graft donor origin. This CDR3 is CASSWRRGHEQYF. CDR3 DNA: TGTGCCAGCAGTTGGAGGAGGGGACACGAGCAGTACTTC.